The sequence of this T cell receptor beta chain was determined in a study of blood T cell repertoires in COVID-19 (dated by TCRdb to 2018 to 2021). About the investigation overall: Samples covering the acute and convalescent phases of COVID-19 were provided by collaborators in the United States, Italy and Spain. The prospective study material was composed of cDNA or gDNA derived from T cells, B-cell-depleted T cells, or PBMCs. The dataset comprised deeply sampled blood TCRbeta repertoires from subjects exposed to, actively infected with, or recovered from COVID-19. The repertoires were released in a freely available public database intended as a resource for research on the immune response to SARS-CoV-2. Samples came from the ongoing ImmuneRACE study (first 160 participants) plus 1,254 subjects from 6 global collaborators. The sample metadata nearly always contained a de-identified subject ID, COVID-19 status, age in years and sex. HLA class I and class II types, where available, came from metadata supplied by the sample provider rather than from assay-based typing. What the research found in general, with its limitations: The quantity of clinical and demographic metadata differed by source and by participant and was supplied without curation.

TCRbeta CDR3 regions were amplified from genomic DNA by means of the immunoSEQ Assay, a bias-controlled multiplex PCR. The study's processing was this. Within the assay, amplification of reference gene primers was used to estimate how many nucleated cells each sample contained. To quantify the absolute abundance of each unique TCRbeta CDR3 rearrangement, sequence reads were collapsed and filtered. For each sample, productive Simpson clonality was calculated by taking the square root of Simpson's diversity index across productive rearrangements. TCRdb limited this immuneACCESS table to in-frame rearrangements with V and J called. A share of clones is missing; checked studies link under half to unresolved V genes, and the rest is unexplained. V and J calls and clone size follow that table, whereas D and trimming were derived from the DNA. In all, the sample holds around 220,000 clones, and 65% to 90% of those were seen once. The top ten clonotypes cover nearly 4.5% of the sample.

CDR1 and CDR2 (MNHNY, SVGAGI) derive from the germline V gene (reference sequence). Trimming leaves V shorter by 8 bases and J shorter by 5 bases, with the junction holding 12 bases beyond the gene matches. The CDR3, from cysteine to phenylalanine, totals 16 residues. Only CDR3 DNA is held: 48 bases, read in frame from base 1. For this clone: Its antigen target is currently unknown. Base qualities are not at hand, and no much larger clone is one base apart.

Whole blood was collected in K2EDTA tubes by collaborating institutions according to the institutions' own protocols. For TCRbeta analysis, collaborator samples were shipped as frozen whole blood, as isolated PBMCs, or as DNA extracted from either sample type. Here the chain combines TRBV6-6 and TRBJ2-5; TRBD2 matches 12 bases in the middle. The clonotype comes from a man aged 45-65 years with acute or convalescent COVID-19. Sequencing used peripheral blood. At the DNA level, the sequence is TGTGCCAGCGGGGAGCCTAGCGGGGGGGCCGGGGAGACCCAGTACTTC. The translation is CASGEPSGGAGETQYF.